Following are 15 T cell receptor beta chains from one sample sequenced in a study of cytomegalovirus exposure and HLA in healthy donors. Primers: 60 Vbeta forward and 13 Jbeta reverse. The repertoire was sequenced with immunoSEQ multiplex PCR; TCRdb's copy has only in-frame clones and lacks some. The table has 73,000 or so clones, 65% to 85% seen once; the top ten hold about 15%. Sample: PBMCs. The receptors originated from a woman aged 40 to 55 in good health and CMV-seropositive.

The chain couples TRBV28 to TRBJ2-7, with 8 nucleotides matching TRBD2. CDR3 length: 16 amino acids. V gave up 5 bases and J gave up 4 bases; unmatched junction bases: 13. Germline V lookup: CDR1 MDHEN, CDR2 SYDVKM. As DNA, the CDR3 is TGTGCCAGCAGTCCCGGAGGGGCGGGGGGCTGGTACGAGCAGTACTTC. It codes for CASSPGGAGGWYEQYF. The whole variable domain, filled in from reference TRBV28 and TRBJ2-7, reads DVKVTQSSRYLVKRTGEKVFLECVQDMDHENMFWYRQDPGLGLRLIYFSYDVKMKEKGDIPEGYSVSREKKERFSLILESASTNQTSMYLCASSPGGAGGWYEQYFGPGTRLTVT.

The CDR3 sequence: CAIRQGGNGGEQYF. The CDR3, as DNA: TGTGCCATTCGACAGGGGGGAAATGGAGGAGAGCAGTACTTC. V usage is TRBV10-3 and J usage is TRBJ2-7; 9 bases fit TRBD1. Germline lookup yields CDR1 ENHRY and CDR2 SYGVKD. This CDR3 comprises 14 residues. V shed 9 bases and J 7 bases; nucleotides not matched to a gene: 13.

This clone was found a few times. V is TRBV7-6 and J is TRBJ2-5; the D gene is possibly TRBD2 (5 bases). The germline V gene has CDR1 SGHVS and CDR2 FNYEAQ. V was clipped by 8 bases and J by 7 bases, with 17 bases between them. This CDR3 spans 13 amino acids. Here the CDR3 reads CASGRLYDVTQYF. The CDR3 DNA reads TGTGCCAGCGGTCGACTATACGACGTGACCCAGTACTTC.

This clone was counted a few times. V usage is TRBV2 and J usage is TRBJ1-5; D call uncertain. In germline, CDR1 is SNHLY, CDR2 FYNNEI. The V end was cut by 6 bases, the J end by 3 bases, with 9 bases between. The CDR3 extends over 13 amino acids. CDR3 region: CASSSGNNQPQHF. The CDR3 DNA follows: TGTGCCAGCAGCTCGGGGAACAATCAGCCCCAGCATTTT.

The gene calls are TRBV7-8 and TRBJ1-2; D unclear. CDR1 is SGHVS, CDR2 FQNEAQ, per germline. With 2 bases removed from V and 0 bases from J, the gap between germline ends came to 7 bases. CDR3 length equals 14 residues. For the CDR3, the DNA is TGTGCCAGCAGCTTACGGTGGTCTAACTATGGCTACACCTTC. Its translation is CASSLRWSNYGYTF.

The V gene is TRBV28, the J gene TRBJ1-5; 11 bases match TRBD1. Germline CDR1 is MDHEN and CDR2 is SYDVKM. The CDR3 consists of 14 residues. V gave up 7 bases and J gave up 4 bases; unmatched junction bases: 3. For the CDR3, the DNA is TGTGCCAGCAACTGGGACAGGGGGAATCAGCCCCAGCATTTT. Its protein is CASNWDRGNQPQHF.

The chain has TRBV9 and TRBJ2-2; D unclear. CDR1 and CDR2 (germline): SGDLS, YYNGEE. Trimming shortened V by 0 bases and J by 2 bases, and 8 bases separated the two germline ends. The CDR3 has 15 residues. The CDR3 sequence: CASSVVPTNTGELFF. The CDR3, as DNA: TGTGCCAGCAGCGTAGTTCCTACCAACACCGGGGAGCTGTTTTTT.

This sequence joins TRBV6-6 and TRBJ2-5; unclear D gene. V dropped 5 bases and J dropped 5 bases, with 6 bases sitting between them. This CDR3 is 11 amino acids long. In germline, CDR1 is MNHNY, CDR2 SVGAGI (reference sequence). The CDR3 here is CASSAGETQYF. For the CDR3, the DNA is TGTGCCAGCAGTGCCGGGGAGACCCAGTACTTC.

In this sample, this clone turned up a few times. The rearrangement joins TRBV10-3 to TRBJ2-6; D unresolved. Per germline, CDR1 ENHRY and CDR2 SYGVKD. V lost 0 bases and J lost 2, with 14 bases in between. The CDR3 is 18 residues long. For the CDR3, the DNA is TGTGCCATCAGTGAGTCCGCCCTGGCCCAGGCTGGGGCCAACGTCCTGACTTTC. Translated: CAISESALAQAGANVLTF.

The chain links TRBV27 to TRBJ2-7; 13 nucleotides line up with TRBD2. V was pared by 5 bases and J by 0 bases, with 7 bases of the junction left unmatched. In germline, CDR1 is MNHEY, CDR2 SMNVEV (reference sequence). This CDR3 is 17 amino acids long. The CDR3 is CASSPRLAGGLSYEQYF. CDR3 bases: TGTGCCAGCAGTCCCCGACTAGCGGGAGGCCTCTCCTACGAGCAGTACTTC.

This CDR3 is CASSLRDTKYGYTF. As DNA, the CDR3 is TGCGCCAGCAGCTTACGGGACACAAAGTATGGCTACACCTTC. The rearrangement uses TRBV5-1 and TRBJ1-2, with D perhaps matching TRBD1 (6 bases). Trimming left V 2 bases short and J 5 bases short, with 13 bases between. CDR3 length: 14 residues. From germline, CDR1 is SGHRS and CDR2 YFSETQ.

The chain joins TRBV28 to TRBJ2-7; the D gene is possibly TRBD2 (6 bases). Trimming pared 6 bases from V and 0 bases from J, leaving 12 bases between. Germline-derived CDR1 and CDR2 are MDHEN and SYDVKM. The CDR3 spans 14 residues. In DNA form, the CDR3 reads TGTGCCAGCAGAGGGGACTTATCCTCCTACGAGCAGTACTTC. It specifies CASRGDLSSYEQYF.

V is TRBV7-2 and J is TRBJ1-1; D perhaps matches TRBD1 (6 bases). With 4 bases removed from V and 1 base from J, the gap between germline ends came to 7 bases. Germline V gene sequence: CDR1 SGHTA, CDR2 FQGNSA. This CDR3 is built from 13 residues. The CDR3, as DNA: TGTGCCAGCAGCTGGGGGCAGAACACTGAAGCTTTCTTT. Amino acids: CASSWGQNTEAFF.

This chain joins TRBV28 and TRBJ2-2; D is ambiguous. The V gene's germline CDR1 is MDHEN and CDR2 SYDVKM. V lost 4 bases, J lost 5 bases, and 14 bases lay in between. The CDR3 consists of 15 residues. The CDR3 coding sequence is TGTGCCAGCAGTTCGTTAGCCGGGTATACCGGGGAGCTGTTTTTT. Protein product: CASSSLAGYTGELFF.

A few counts support this clone. J is TRBJ1-6 and V is TRBV4-1; 8 bases match TRBD1. The CDR3 is 16 residues long. With V trimmed by 1 base and J by 4 bases, 3 bases remained unmatched. Germline V gene lookup returns CDR1 MGHRA and CDR2 YSYEKL. CDR3 amino acids: CASSQVTGGYNSPLHF. CDR3 coding DNA: TGCGCCAGCAGCCAAGTTACAGGGGGGTATAATTCACCCCTCCACTTT.